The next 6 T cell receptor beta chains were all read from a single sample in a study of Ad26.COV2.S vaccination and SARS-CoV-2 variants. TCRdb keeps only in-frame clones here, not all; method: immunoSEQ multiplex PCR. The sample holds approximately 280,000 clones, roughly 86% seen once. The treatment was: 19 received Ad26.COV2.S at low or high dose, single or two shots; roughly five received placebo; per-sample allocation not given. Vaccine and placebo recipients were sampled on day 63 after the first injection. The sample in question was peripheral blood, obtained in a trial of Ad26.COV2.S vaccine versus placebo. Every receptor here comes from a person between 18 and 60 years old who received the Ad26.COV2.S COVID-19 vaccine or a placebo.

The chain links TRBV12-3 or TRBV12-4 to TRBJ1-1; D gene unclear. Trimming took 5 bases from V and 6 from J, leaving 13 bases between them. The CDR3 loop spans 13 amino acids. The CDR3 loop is CASSPLGLAEAFF. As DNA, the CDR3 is TGTGCCAGCAGTCCACTAGGACTGGCTGAAGCTTTCTTT.

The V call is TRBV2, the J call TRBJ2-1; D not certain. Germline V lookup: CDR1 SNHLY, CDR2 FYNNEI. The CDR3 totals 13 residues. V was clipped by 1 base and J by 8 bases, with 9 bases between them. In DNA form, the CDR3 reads TGTGCCAGCAGTGAAGGGTGGGGTCATGAGCAGTTCTTC. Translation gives CASSEGWGHEQFF.

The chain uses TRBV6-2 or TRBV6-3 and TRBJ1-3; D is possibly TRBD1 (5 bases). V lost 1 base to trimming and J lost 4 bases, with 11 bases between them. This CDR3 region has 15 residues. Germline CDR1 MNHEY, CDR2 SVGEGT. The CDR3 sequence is CASSYFPGYGNTIYF. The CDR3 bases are TGTGCCAGCAGTTACTTTCCAGGGTACGGAAACACCATATATTTT.

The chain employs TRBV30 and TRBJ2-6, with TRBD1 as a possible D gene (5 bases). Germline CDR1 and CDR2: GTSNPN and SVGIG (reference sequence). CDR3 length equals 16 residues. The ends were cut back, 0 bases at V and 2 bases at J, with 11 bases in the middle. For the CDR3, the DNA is TGTGCCTGGAGTGTACCCAGGGAAGCTGGGGCCAACGTCCTGACTTTC. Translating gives CAWSVPREAGANVLTF.

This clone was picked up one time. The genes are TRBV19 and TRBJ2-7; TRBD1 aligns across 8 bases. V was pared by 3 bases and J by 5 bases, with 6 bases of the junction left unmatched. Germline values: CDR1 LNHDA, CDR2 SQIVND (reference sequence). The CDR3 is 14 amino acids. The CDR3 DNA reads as TGTGCCAGTAGTATGAGACAGGGGATCAACGAGCAGTACTTC. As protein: CASSMRQGINEQYF.

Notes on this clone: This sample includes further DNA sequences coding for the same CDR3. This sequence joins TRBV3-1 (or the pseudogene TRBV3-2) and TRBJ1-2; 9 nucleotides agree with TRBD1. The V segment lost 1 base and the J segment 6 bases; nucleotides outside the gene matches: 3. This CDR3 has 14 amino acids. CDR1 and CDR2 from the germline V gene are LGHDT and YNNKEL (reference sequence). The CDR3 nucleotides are TGTGCCAGCAGCCAAGCCACAGGGGGCAATGGCTACACCTTC. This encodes CASSQATGGNGYTF.